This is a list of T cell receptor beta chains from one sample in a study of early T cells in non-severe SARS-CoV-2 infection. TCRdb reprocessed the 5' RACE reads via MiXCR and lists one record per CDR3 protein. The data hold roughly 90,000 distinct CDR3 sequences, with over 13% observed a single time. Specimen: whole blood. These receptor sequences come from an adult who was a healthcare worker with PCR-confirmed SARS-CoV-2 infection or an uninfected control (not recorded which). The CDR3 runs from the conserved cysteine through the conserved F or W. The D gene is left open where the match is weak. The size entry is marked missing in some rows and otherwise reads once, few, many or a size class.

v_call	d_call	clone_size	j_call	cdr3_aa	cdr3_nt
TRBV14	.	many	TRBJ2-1	CASSLAGGALLNEQFF	TGTGCCAGCAGCCTTGCCGGGGGCGCTCTCCTCAATGAGCAGTTCTTC
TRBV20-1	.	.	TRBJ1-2	CSARDPEGPKVTNYGYTF	TGCAGTGCTAGAGATCCGGAGGGCCCGAAAGTCACTAACTATGGCTACACCTTC
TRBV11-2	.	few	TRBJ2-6	CASSLVGGAAANVLTF	TGTGCCAGCAGCTTAGTTGGGGGGGCTGCGGCCAACGTCCTGACTTTC
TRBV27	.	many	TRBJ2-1	CASRASYNEQFF	TGTGCCAGCAGGGCTAGCTACAATGAGCAGTTCTTC
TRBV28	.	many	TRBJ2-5	CASSFVSAGPQETQYF	TGTGCCAGCAGTTTCGTCTCCGCTGGGCCGCAAGAGACCCAGTACTTC
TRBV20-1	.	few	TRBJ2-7	CSARDALQRRQHSTYEQYF	TGCAGTGCTAGAGACGCTTTGCAAAGGCGCCAACATTCCACCTACGAGCAGTACTTC
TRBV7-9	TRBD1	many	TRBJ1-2	CASSAGQGTGNYGYTF	TGTGCCAGCAGCGCGGGACAGGGAACAGGCAACTATGGCTACACCTTC
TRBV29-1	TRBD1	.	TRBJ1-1	CSVEAVRGRTEAFF	TGCAGCGTTGAAGCGGTTAGGGGGCGAACTGAAGCTTTCTTT
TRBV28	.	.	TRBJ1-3	CASSPSQGSGNTIYF	TGTGCCAGCAGTCCTTCGCAGGGGTCTGGAAACACCATATATTTT
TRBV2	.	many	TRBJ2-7	CATWDPSYEQYF	TGTGCCACCTGGGACCCCTCCTACGAGCAGTACTTC
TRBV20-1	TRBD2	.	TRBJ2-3	CSAELAGGRMADTQYF	TGCAGTGCTGAACTAGCGGGGGGGCGGATGGCAGATACGCAGTATTTT
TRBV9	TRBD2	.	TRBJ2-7	CASSVSGTTSYEQYF	TGTGCCAGCAGCGTGAGCGGGACTACCTCCTACGAGCAGTACTTC
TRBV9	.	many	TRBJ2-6	CASSLPRSGANVLTF	TGTGCCAGCAGCCTGCCTCGCTCTGGGGCCAACGTCCTGACTTTC
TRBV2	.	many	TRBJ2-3	CASRGAARTDTQYF	TGTGCCAGCCGTGGGGCTGCCCGCACAGATACGCAGTATTTT
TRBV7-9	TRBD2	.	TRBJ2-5	CASSLAPAGLEETQYF	TGTGCCAGCAGCTTGGCCCCAGCGGGATTAGAAGAGACCCAGTACTTC